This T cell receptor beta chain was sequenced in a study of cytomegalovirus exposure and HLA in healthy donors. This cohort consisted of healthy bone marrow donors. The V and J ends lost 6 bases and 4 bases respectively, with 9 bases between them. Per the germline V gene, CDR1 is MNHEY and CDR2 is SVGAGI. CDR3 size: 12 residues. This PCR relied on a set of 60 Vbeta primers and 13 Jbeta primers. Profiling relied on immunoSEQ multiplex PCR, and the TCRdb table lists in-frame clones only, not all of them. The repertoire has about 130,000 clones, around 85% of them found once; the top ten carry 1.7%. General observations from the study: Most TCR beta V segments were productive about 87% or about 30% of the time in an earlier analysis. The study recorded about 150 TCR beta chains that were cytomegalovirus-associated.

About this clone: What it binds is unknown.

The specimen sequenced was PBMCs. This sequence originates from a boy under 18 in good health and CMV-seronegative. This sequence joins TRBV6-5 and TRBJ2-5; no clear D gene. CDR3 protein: CASSANRETQYF. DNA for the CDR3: TGTGCCAGCAGCGCGAACCGAGAGACCCAGTACTTC.